The source of this T cell receptor beta chain is a study of blood T cell repertoires in COVID-19. The assay was immunoSEQ multiplex PCR, and TCRdb's table has in-frame clones only and misses some. The sample shows about 150,000 clones, around 90% of them seen only once. The length of the CDR3 is 16 residues. Germline V CDR1 and CDR2: GTSNPN, SVGIG (reference sequence). Trimming shortened V by 4 bases and J by 0 bases, and 13 bases separated the two germline ends. The chain carries TRBV30 and TRBJ2-6; D remains ambiguous. The sequenced sample consisted of peripheral blood. This TCR came from a woman aged 55-70 years with active or convalescent COVID-19. The CDR3: CAWTSWRHSGANVLTF. The CDR3 DNA reads TGTGCCTGGACGTCCTGGCGACACTCTGGGGCCAACGTCCTGACTTTC.